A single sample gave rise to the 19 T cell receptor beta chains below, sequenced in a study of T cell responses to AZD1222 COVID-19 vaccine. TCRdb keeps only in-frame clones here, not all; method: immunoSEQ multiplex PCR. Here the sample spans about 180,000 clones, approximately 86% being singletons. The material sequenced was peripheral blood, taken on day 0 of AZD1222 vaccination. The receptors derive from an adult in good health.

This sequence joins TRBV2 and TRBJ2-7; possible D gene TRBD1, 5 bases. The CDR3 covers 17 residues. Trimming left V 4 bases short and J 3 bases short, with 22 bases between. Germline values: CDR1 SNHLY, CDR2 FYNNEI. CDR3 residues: CASSVRRGRQSDYEQYF. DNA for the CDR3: TGTGCCAGCAGTGTCCGAAGAGGAAGACAGTCAGACTACGAGCAGTACTTC.

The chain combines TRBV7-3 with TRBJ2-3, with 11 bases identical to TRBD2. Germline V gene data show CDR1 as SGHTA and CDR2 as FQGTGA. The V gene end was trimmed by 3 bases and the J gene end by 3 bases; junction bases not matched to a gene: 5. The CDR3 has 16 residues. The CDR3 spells CASSFLAGGPTDTQYF. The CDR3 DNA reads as TGTGCCAGCAGCTTTTTAGCGGGAGGGCCGACAGATACGCAGTATTTT.

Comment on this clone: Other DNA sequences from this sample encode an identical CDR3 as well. CDR3 DNA: TGTGCCAGCAGTTTATCGGGGCCCGGGGAGCTGTTTTTT. Translated: CASSLSGPGELFF. The rearrangement uses TRBV28 and TRBJ2-2; either TRBD1 or TRBD2 may fit D (5 bases each). In germline, CDR1 is MDHEN, CDR2 SYDVKM. The CDR3 length is 13 residues. The V end was cut by 1 base, the J end by 6 bases, with 6 bases between.

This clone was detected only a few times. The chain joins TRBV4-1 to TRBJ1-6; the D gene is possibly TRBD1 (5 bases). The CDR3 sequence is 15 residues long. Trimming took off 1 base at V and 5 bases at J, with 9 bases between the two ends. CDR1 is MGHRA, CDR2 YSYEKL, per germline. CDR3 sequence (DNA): TGCGCCAGCAGCCAAGTTCAGGGCGATAATTCACCCCTCCACTTT. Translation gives CASSQVQGDNSPLHF.

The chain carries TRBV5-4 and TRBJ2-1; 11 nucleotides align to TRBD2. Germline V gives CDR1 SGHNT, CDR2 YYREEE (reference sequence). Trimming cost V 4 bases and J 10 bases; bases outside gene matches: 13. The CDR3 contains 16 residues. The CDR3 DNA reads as TGTGCCAGCAGCATTACTAGCGGGGGTTTACTTAGGGAGCAGTTCTTC. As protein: CASSITSGGLLREQFF.

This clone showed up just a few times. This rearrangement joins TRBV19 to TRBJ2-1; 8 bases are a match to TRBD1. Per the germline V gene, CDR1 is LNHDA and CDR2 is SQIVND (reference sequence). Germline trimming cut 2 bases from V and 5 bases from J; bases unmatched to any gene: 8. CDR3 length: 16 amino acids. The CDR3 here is CASSIPDRGNDNEQFF. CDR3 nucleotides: TGTGCCAGTAGTATACCAGACAGGGGAAATGACAATGAGCAGTTCTTC.

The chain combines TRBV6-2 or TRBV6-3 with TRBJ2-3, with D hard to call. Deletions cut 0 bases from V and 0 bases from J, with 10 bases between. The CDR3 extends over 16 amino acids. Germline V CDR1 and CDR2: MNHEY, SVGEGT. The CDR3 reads CASSYSKARSTDTQYF. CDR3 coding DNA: TGTGCCAGCAGTTACTCGAAGGCCAGGAGCACAGATACGCAGTATTTT.

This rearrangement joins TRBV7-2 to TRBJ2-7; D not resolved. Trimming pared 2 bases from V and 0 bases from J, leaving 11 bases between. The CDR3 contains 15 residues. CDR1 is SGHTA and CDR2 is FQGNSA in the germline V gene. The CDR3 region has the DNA TGTGCCAGCAGCTTATCTCAAACGGGCTCCTACGAGCAGTACTTC. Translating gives CASSLSQTGSYEQYF. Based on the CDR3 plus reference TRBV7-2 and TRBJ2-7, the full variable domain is GAGVSQSPSNKVTEKGKDVELRCDPISGHTALYWYRQSLGQGLEFLIYFQGNSAPDKSGLPSDRFSAERTGGSVSTLTIQRTQQEDSAVYLCASSLSQTGSYEQYFGPGTRLTVT.

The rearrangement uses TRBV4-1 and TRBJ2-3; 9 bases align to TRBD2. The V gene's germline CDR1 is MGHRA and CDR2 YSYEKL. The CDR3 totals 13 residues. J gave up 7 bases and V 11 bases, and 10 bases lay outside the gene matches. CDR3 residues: CASLGLADYTQYF. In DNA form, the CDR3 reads TGCGCCTCCTTGGGACTAGCTGATTATACGCAGTATTTT.

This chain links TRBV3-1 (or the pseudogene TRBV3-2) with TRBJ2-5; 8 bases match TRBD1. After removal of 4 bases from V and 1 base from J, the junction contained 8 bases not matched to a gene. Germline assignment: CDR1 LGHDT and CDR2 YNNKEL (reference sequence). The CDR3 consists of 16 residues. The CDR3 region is CASSLDRASPQETQYF. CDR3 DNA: TGTGCCAGCAGCCTGGACAGGGCTTCTCCCCAAGAGACCCAGTACTTC.

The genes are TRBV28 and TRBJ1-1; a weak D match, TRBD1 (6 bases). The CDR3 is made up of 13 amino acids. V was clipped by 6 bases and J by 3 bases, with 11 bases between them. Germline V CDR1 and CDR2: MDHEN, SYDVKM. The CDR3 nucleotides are TGTGCCAGCAGACTCTACAGGGACACTGAAGCTTTCTTT. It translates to CASRLYRDTEAFF. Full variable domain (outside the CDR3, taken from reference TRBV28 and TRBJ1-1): DVKVTQSSRYLVKRTGEKVFLECVQDMDHENMFWYRQDPGLGLRLIYFSYDVKMKEKGDIPEGYSVSREKKERFSLILESASTNQTSMYLCASRLYRDTEAFFGQGTRLTVV.

CDR3 nucleotides: TGTGCCTGGAAAGGGGTGGGGTCCTACACCTTC. Protein: CAWKGVGSYTF. The chain carries TRBV30 and TRBJ1-2, with a tentative D call TRBD1 (5 bases). The CDR3 has 11 amino acids. V was pared by 4 bases and J by 10 bases, with 13 bases between. Per the germline V gene, CDR1 is GTSNPN and CDR2 is SVGIG (reference sequence).

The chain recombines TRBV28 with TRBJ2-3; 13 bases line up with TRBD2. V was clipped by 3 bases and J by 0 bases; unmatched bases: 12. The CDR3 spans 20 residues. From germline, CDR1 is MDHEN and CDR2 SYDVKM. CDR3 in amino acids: CASSFATSGRPLGSTDTQYF. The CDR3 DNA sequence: TGTGCCAGCAGTTTCGCGACTAGCGGGAGGCCCCTTGGAAGCACAGATACGCAGTATTTT.

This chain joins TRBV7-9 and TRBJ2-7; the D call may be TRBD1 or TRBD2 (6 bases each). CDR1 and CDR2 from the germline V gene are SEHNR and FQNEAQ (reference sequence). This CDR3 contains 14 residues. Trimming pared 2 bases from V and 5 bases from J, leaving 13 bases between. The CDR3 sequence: CASSLRGVRDEQYF. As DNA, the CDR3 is TGTGCCAGCAGCTTAAGGGGGGTTCGGGACGAGCAGTACTTC. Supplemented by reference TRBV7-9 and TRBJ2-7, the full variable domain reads DTGVSQNPRHKITKRGQNVTFRCDPISEHNRLYWYRQTLGQGPEFLTYFQNEAQLEKSRLLSDRFSAERPKGSFSTLEIQRTEQGDSAMYLCASSLRGVRDEQYFGPGTRLTVT.

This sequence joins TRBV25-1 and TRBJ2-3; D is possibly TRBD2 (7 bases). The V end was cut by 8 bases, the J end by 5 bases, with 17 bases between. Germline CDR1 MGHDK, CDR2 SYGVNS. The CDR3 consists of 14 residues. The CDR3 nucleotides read TGTGCCAGCGCCCCTGGGGGGGCGAGAGATACGCAGTATTTT. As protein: CASAPGGARDTQYF. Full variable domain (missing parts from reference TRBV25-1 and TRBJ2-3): EADIYQTPRYLVIGTGKKITLECSQTMGHDKMYWYQQDPGMELHLIHYSYGVNSTEKGDLSSESTVSRIRTEHFPLTLESARPSHTSQYLCASAPGGARDTQYFGPGTRLTVL.

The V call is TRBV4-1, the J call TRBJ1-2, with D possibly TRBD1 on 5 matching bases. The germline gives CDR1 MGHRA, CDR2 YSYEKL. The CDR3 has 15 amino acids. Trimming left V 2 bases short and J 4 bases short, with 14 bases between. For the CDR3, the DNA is TGCGCCAGCAGCCAACTTGGACTTGGGGGCTATGGCTACACCTTC. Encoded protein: CASSQLGLGGYGYTF.

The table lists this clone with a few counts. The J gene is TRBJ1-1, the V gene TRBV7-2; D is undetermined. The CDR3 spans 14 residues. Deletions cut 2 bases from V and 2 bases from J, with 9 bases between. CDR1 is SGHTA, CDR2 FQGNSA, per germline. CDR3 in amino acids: CASSLTLGNTEAFF. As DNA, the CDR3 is TGTGCCAGCAGCTTAACCCTGGGCAACACTGAAGCTTTCTTT.

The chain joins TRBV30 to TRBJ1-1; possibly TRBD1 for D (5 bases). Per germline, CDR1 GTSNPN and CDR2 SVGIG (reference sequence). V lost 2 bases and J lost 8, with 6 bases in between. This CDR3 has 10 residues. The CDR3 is CAWSRGEAFF. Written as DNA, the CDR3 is TGTGCCTGGAGTCGGGGGGAAGCTTTCTTT.

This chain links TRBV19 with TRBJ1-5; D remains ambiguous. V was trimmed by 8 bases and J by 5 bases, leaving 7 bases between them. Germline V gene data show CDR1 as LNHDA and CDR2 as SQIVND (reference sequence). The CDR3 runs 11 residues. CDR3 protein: CASQRDQPQHF. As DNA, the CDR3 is TGTGCCAGTCAGAGGGATCAGCCCCAGCATTTT.